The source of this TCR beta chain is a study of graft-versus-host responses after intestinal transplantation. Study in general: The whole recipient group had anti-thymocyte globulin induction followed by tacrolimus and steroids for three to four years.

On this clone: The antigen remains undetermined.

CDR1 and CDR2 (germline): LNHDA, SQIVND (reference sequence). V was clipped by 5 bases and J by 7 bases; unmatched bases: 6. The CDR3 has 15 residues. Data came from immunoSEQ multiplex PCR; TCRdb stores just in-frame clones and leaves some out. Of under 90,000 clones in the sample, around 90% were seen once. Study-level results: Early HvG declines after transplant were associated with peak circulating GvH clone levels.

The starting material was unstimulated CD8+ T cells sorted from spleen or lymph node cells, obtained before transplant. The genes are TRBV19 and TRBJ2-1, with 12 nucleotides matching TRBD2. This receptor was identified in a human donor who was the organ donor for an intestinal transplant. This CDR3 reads CASSSLAGGRNEQFF. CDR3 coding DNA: TGTGCCAGTAGTTCCCTAGCGGGGGGGAGGAATGAGCAGTTCTTC.